This TCR beta chain originates from a study of OX40 agonist ivuxolimab in advanced cancers. Across the study: All patients had ivuxolimab intravenously every 2 weeks at 0.01 to 10 mg/kg. The study enrolled dose-escalation patients with hepatocellular carcinoma, melanoma, renal cell or head and neck cancer. Partial response was recorded in three patients: one hepatocellular carcinoma and two cutaneous melanoma cases. Study-level points and caveats: Both CD4+ and CD8+ T cell populations in blood had undergone clonal expansion by week 6 at 0.1 to 3.0 mg/kg.

Assay used: immunoSEQ multiplex PCR; TCRdb lists only in-frame clones, some missing. The sample records approximately 91,000 clones, about 89% being singletons. Comments on this clone: Its target is not known.

The trim removed 5 bases at V and 5 bases at J, leaving 11 bases unmatched. The CDR3 extends over 16 amino acids. In germline, CDR1 is SGHVS, CDR2 FQNEAQ. This specimen was CD4+ or CD8+ T cells sorted from blood, taken in a trial of the OX40 agonist ivuxolimab. The chain joins TRBV7-8 to TRBJ2-7; 11 nucleotides line up with TRBD2. The TCR sequence derives from an adult with an advanced solid tumor such as melanoma, head and neck, liver or kidney cancer. CDR3 sequence: CASSPMTSGTGHEQYF. The CDR3 nucleotides read TGTGCCAGCAGCCCCATGACTAGCGGGACAGGTCACGAGCAGTACTTC.